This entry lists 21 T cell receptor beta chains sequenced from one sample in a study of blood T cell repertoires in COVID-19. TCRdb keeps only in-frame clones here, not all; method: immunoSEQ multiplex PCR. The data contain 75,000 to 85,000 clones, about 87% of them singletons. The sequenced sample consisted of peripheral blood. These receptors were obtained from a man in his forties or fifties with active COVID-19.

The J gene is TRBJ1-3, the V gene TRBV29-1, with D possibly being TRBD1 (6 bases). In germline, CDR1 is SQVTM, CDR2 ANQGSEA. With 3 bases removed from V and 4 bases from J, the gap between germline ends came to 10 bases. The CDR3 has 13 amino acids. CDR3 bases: TGCAGCGTTGATAAGGGGGAAGGAAACACCATATATTTT. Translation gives CSVDKGEGNTIYF.

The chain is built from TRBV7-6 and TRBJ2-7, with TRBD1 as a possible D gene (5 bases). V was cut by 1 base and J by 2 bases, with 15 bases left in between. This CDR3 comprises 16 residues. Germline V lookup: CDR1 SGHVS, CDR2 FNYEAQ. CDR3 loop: CASSLGTGQRPYEQYF. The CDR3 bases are TGTGCCAGCAGCTTAGGAACAGGCCAGAGGCCCTACGAGCAGTACTTC.

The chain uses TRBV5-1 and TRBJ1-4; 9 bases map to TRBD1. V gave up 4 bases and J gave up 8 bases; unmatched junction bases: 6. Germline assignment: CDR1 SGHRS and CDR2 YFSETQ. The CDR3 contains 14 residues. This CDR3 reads CASSLGTGREKLFF. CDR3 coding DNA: TGCGCCAGCAGCCTCGGGACAGGGCGAGAAAAACTGTTTTTT.

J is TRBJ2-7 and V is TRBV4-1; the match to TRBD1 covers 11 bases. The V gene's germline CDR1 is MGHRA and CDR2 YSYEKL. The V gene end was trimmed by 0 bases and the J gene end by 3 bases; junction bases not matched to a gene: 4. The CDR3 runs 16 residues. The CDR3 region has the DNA TGCGCCAGCAGCCAAGAATGGACAGGGGGCATCTACGAGCAGTACTTC. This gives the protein CASSQEWTGGIYEQYF.

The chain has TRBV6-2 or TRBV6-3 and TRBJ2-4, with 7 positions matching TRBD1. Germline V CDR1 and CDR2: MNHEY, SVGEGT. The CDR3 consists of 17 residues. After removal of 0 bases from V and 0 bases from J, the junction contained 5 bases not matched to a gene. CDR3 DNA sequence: TGTGCCAGCAGTTACTCGGGACAGCCGTTAGCCAAAAACATTCAGTACTTC. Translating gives CASSYSGQPLAKNIQYF.

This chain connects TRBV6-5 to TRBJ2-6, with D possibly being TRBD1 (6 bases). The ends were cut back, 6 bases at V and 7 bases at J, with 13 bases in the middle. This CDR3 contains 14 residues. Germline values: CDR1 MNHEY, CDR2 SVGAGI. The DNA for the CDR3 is TGTGCCAGCAGCAACCAGGGACAAGCCAACGTCCTGACTTTC. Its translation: CASSNQGQANVLTF.

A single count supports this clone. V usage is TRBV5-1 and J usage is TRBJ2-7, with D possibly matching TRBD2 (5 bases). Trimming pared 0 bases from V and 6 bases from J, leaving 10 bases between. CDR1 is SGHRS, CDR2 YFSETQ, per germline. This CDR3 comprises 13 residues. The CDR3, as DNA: TGCGCCAGCAGCTTGGGGCGGACTGGCGAGCAGTACTTC. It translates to CASSLGRTGEQYF.

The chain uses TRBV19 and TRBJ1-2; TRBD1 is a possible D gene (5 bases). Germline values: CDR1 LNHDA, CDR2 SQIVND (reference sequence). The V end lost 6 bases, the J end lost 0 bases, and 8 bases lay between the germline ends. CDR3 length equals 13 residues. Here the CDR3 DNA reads TGTGCCAGTAGCCAGGGATCTAACTATGGCTACACCTTC. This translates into CASSQGSNYGYTF.

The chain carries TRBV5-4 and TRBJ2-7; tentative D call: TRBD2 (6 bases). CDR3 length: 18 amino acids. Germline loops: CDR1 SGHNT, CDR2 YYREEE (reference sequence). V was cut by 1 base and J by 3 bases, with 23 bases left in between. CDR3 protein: CASSLRRSSAQTSYEQYF. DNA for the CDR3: TGTGCCAGCAGCTTGCGGAGGTCTAGCGCTCAAACGAGCTACGAGCAGTACTTC.

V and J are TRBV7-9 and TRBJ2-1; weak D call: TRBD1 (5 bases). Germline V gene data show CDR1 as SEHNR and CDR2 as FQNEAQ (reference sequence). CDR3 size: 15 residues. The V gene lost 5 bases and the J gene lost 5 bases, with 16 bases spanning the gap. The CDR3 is CASSPWSTGDNEQFF. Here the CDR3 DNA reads TGTGCCAGCAGCCCGTGGTCTACAGGCGACAATGAGCAGTTCTTC.

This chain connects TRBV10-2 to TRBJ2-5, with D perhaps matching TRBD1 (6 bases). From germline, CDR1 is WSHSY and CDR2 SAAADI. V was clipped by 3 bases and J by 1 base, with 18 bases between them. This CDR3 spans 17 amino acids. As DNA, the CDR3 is TGCGCCAGCAGTGATACTATCCGGACAGTCCTCCAAGAGACCCAGTACTTC. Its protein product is CASSDTIRTVLQETQYF.

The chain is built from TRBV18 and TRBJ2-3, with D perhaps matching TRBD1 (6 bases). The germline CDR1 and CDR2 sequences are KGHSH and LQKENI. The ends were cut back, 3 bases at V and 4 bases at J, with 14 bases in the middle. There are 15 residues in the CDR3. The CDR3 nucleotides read TGTGCCAGCTCACCTGATTCAGGGGCCTCAGATACGCAGTATTTT. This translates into CASSPDSGASDTQYF.

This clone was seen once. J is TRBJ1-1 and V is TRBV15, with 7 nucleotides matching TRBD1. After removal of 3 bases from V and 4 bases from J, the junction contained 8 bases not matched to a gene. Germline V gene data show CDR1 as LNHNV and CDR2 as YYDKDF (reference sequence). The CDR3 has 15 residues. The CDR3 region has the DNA TGTGCCACCAGCAGGCAGGGGGGACCGAGCACTGAAGCTTTCTTT. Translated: CATSRQGGPSTEAFF.

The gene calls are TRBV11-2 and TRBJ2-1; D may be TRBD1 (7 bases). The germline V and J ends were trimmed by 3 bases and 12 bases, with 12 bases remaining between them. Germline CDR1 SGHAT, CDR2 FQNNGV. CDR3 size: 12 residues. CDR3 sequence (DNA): TGTGCCAGCAGCTTGCAGGGGGGTAGGCAGTTCTTC. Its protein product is CASSLQGGRQFF.

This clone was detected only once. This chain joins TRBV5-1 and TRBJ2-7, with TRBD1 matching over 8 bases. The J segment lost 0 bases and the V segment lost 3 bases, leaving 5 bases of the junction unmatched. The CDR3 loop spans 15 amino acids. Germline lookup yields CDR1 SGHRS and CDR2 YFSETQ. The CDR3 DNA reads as TGCGCCAGCAGCTCCCTGACAGGGGTCTCCTACGAGCAGTACTTC. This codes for CASSSLTGVSYEQYF.

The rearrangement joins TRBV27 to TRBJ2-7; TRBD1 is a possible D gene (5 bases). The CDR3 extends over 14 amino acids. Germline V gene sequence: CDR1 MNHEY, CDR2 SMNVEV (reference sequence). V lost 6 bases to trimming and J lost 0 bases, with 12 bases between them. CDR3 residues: CASRLTVSSYEQYF. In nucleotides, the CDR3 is TGTGCCAGCAGATTGACAGTAAGCTCCTACGAGCAGTACTTC.

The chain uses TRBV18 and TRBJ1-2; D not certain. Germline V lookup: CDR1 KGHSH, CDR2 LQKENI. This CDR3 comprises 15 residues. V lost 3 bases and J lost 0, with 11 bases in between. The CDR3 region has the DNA TGTGCCAGCTCACCCGAGGGAGTAACTAACTATGGCTACACCTTC. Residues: CASSPEGVTNYGYTF.

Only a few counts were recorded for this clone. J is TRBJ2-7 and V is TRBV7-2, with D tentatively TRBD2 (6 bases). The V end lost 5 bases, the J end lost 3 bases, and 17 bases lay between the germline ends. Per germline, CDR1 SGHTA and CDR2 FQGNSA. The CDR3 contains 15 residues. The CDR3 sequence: CASSPVLAGLYEQYF. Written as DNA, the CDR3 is TGTGCCAGCAGCCCTGTGCTGGCGGGACTCTACGAGCAGTACTTC.

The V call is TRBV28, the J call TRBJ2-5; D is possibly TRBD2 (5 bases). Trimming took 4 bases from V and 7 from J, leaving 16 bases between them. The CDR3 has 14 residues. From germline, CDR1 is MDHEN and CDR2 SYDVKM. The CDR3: CASSSETGLVTQYF. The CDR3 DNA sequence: TGTGCCAGCAGTTCAGAAACGGGATTGGTGACCCAGTACTTC.

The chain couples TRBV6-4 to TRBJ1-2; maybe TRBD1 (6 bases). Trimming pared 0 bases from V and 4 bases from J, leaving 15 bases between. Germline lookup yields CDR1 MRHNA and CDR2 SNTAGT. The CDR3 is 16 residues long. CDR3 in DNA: TGTGCCAGCAGTGACTCCTCACAGGGCGCCGGCTATGGCTACACCTTC. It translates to CASSDSSQGAGYGYTF.

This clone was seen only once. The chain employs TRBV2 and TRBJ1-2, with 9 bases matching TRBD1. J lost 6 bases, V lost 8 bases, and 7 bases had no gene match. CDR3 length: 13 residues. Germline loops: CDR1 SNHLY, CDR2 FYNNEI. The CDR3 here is CASGRQGEDGYTF. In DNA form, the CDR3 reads TGTGCCAGCGGCCGACAGGGGGAAGATGGCTACACCTTC.